The 28 T cell receptor beta chains given below trace back to one sample, sequenced in a study of cytomegalovirus exposure and HLA in healthy donors (dated by TCRdb to 2017 to 2019). The library came from the immunoSEQ multiplex PCR assay. The multiplex PCR relied on a mix of 60 forward primers for TCR Vbeta segments and 13 reverse primers for TCR Jbeta segments. This is the immuneACCESS table as TCRdb keeps it, with only in-frame sequences that have V and J called. A part of the clones is gone; compared with another copy, unresolved V genes explain less than half, and the rest is unexplained. The sample table lists approximately 70,000 clones, about 71% of them with a count of one. The top ten clonotypes cover around 9.7% of the sample. The sample comprised PBMCs. The origin of the receptors is a woman aged 45-59 years in good health and CMV-seropositive.

The rearrangement uses TRBV9 and TRBJ1-1, with 8 positions matching TRBD1. In germline, CDR1 is SGDLS, CDR2 YYNGEE. The CDR3 extends over 14 amino acids. V lost 3 bases to trimming and J lost 4 bases; unmatched junction nucleotides: 5. The CDR3 coding sequence is TGTGCCAGCAGCGCCCGACAGGGGACCACTGAAGCTTTCTTT. Translated: CASSARQGTTEAFF.

This chain links TRBV6-5 with TRBJ1-6, with D possibly matching TRBD1 (6 bases). The germline V gene encodes CDR1 MNHEY and CDR2 SVGAGI. Trimming shortened V by 2 bases and J by 7 bases, and 12 bases separated the two germline ends. The CDR3 spans 15 residues. Written as DNA, the CDR3 is TGTGCCAGCAGTTACCAACAGGGTGGGAATTCACCCCTCCACTTT. Its protein is CASSYQQGGNSPLHF.

This sequence joins TRBV7-2 and TRBJ1-2, with D possibly TRBD1 on 5 matching bases. CDR3 size: 15 residues. Germline V gene data show CDR1 as SGHTA and CDR2 as FQGNSA. V lost 5 bases and J lost 3, with 16 bases in between. In nucleotides, the CDR3 is TGTGCCAGCAGCACCCATATGGGGGGGGACTATGGCTACACCTTC. Translated, it gives CASSTHMGGDYGYTF.

V gene TRBV6-5 combines with J gene TRBJ2-7; tentative D call: TRBD1 (6 bases). The V and J ends lost 2 bases and 3 bases respectively, with 11 bases between them. CDR3 length: 14 amino acids. Germline V CDR1 and CDR2: MNHEY, SVGAGI. In DNA, the CDR3 is TGTGCCAGCAGTTACGGCAGGGGCGGCTACGAGCAGTACTTC. Protein sequence: CASSYGRGGYEQYF.

The rearrangement uses TRBV29-1 and TRBJ2-3, with D perhaps TRBD1 (6 bases). Germline CDR1 SQVTM, CDR2 ANQGSEA. V was cut by 3 bases and J by 6 bases, with 13 bases left in between. This CDR3 is 13 amino acids long. The CDR3 loop reads CSVEFRGSDTQYF. CDR3 coding DNA: TGCAGCGTTGAGTTTAGGGGGTCTGATACGCAGTATTTT.

The V call is TRBV9, the J call TRBJ2-7; D not certain. This CDR3 region has 14 residues. Germline V gene sequence: CDR1 SGDLS, CDR2 YYNGEE. V was clipped by 4 bases and J by 0 bases, with 11 bases between them. The CDR3: CASSPQYPSYEQYF. The CDR3, as DNA: TGTGCCAGCAGCCCACAATACCCCTCCTACGAGCAGTACTTC.

This clone was seen a few times. The chain recombines TRBV7-9 with TRBJ2-3; D remains unclear. CDR1 and CDR2 (germline): SEHNR, FQNEAQ (reference sequence). The CDR3 is 14 amino acids. V gave up 4 bases and J gave up 2 bases, with 10 bases separating them. CDR3 nucleotide sequence: TGTGCCAGCAGCTCCCTTTACTCCACAGATACGCAGTATTTT. Its protein product is CASSSLYSTDTQYF.

J is TRBJ2-3 and V is TRBV7-6; the D is unclear. From germline, CDR1 is SGHVS and CDR2 FNYEAQ. The CDR3 is 16 residues long. Trimming left V 4 bases short and J 4 bases short, with 18 bases between. The chain's CDR3 is CASSSKRPVGADTQYF. The CDR3 DNA follows: TGTGCCAGCAGCTCTAAACGGCCTGTTGGAGCAGATACGCAGTATTTT.

The rearrangement joins TRBV5-1 to TRBJ2-5; D perhaps matches TRBD2 (6 bases). The CDR3 length is 14 residues. V shed 3 bases and J shed 5 bases, with 14 bases lying between them. Per the germline V gene, CDR1 is SGHRS and CDR2 is YFSETQ. CDR3 protein: CASSSGGGPETQYF. The CDR3 DNA reads TGCGCCAGCAGCTCCGGTGGAGGGCCTGAGACCCAGTACTTC.

This chain links TRBV28 with TRBJ1-1; TRBD1 might be the D (5 bases). Germline values: CDR1 MDHEN, CDR2 SYDVKM. Trimming took 7 bases from V and 5 from J, leaving 20 bases between them. The CDR3 has 15 amino acids. CDR3 DNA sequence: TGTGCCAGCACCATCGGAGGGGCGAAGGGTACTGAAGCTTTCTTT. Amino acids: CASTIGGAKGTEAFF.

The genes are TRBV13 and TRBJ1-1; a weak D match, TRBD1 (5 bases). This CDR3 is built from 14 residues. V shed 5 bases and J shed 1 base, with 11 bases lying between them. Germline V gives CDR1 PRHDT, CDR2 FYEKMQ (reference sequence). This chain's CDR3 is CASSRDRPNTEAFF. Here the CDR3 DNA reads TGTGCCAGCAGCCGAGACAGACCGAACACTGAAGCTTTCTTT. Full variable domain (outside the CDR3, taken from reference TRBV13 and TRBJ1-1): AAGVIQSPRHLIKEKRETATLKCYPIPRHDTVYWYQQGPGQDPQFLISFYEKMQSDKGSIPDRFSAQQFSDYHSELNMSSLELGDSALYFCASSRDRPNTEAFFGQGTRLTVV.

The rearrangement joins TRBV21-1 to TRBJ2-7; the table's D call of TRBD1 was not tested on the DNA. TRBV21-1 is shown as a pseudogene. The CDR3 length is 15 residues. The CDR3: CASSKADRDSYEQYF. CDR3 nucleotides: TGTGCCAGCAGCAAAGCGGACAGGGACTCCTACGAGCAGTACTTC.

V and J are TRBV30 and TRBJ1-3; 8 bases are a match to TRBD1. With V trimmed by 5 bases and J by 3 bases, 3 bases remained unmatched. CDR1 and CDR2 from the germline V gene are GTSNPN and SVGIG (reference sequence). The CDR3 extends over 13 amino acids. CDR3 region: CAWATGDGNTIYF. CDR3 DNA: TGTGCCTGGGCGACAGGGGATGGAAACACCATATATTTT. Full variable domain (rest looked up from reference TRBV30 and TRBJ1-3): SQTIHQWPATLVQPVGSPLSLECTVEGTSNPNLYWYRQAAGRGLQLLFYSVGIGQISSEVPQNLSASRPQDRQFILSSKKLLLSDSGFYLCAWATGDGNTIYFGEGSWLTVV.

The chain has TRBV2 and TRBJ2-1; 9 nucleotides match TRBD2. Looked up from germline, CDR1 is SNHLY and CDR2 is FYNNEI. The CDR3 totals 13 residues. Trimming took 8 bases from V and 12 from J; bases not matched to a gene: 11. DNA for the CDR3: TGTGCCAGCCTTCAGGCGGGGGGGATCTCGCAGTTCTTC. Translated, it gives CASLQAGGISQFF.

The chain joins TRBV7-2 to TRBJ2-5; a possible D gene is TRBD2 (5 bases). CDR3 length: 14 residues. Germline V gives CDR1 SGHTA, CDR2 FQGNSA. With 5 bases removed from V and 5 bases from J, the gap between germline ends came to 15 bases. The CDR3 sequence is CASSRPLRGETQYF. The DNA for the CDR3 is TGTGCCAGCAGCCGGCCTCTCAGAGGGGAGACCCAGTACTTC.

V and J are TRBV5-6 and TRBJ2-7; a possible D gene is TRBD2 (5 bases). Germline V gene sequence: CDR1 SGHDT, CDR2 YYEEEE. V dropped 4 bases and J dropped 3 bases, with 14 bases sitting between them. This CDR3 has 14 amino acids. The CDR3 nucleotides read TGTGCCAGCAGCGCCGGGAATAGGGACTACGAGCAGTACTTC. Protein sequence: CASSAGNRDYEQYF.

This chain's CDR3 is CASSAHRTGSQETQYF. In DNA, the CDR3 is TGTGCCAGCAGCGCCCATCGTACAGGGTCCCAAGAGACCCAGTACTTC. The chain couples TRBV9 to TRBJ2-5; D may be TRBD1 (6 bases). Looked up from germline, CDR1 is SGDLS and CDR2 is YYNGEE. This CDR3 has 16 amino acids. The V gene lost 3 bases and the J gene lost 1 base, with 16 bases spanning the gap.

Of note for this clone: This specimen includes other DNA sequences encoding the same CDR3. The chain couples TRBV18 to TRBJ1-2, with TRBD1 as a possible D gene (6 bases). The CDR3 spans 13 residues. Looked up from germline, CDR1 is KGHSH and CDR2 is LQKENI. V shed 3 bases and J shed 2 bases, with 7 bases lying between them. For the CDR3, the DNA is TGTGCCAGCTCACCGGACAGAAACTATGGCTACACCTTC. This translates into CASSPDRNYGYTF.

The V call is TRBV15, the J call TRBJ1-2, with a possible D match to TRBD1 (6 bases). The V end was cut by 0 bases, the J end by 4 bases, with 12 bases between. The CDR3 loop spans 15 amino acids. Germline lookup yields CDR1 LNHNV and CDR2 YYDKDF (reference sequence). CDR3 bases: TGTGCCACCAGCAGAGATAGAACAGGGATCTATGGCTACACCTTC. This codes for CATSRDRTGIYGYTF. The complete variable domain, with remaining parts taken from reference TRBV15 and TRBJ1-2, reads DAMVIQNPRYQVTQFGKPVTLSCSQTLNHNVMYWYQQKSSQAPKLLFHYYDKDFNNEADTPDNFQSRRPNTSFCFLDIRSPGLGDTAMYLCATSRDRTGIYGYTFGSGTRLTVV.

This chain uses TRBV30 with TRBJ2-7; the D is unclear. V lost 2 bases and J 2 bases, leaving 10 bases between the germline ends. The germline gives CDR1 GTSNPN, CDR2 SVGIG (reference sequence). This CDR3 spans 13 amino acids. The DNA for the CDR3 is TGTGCCTGGAGTAAGACAAATACCTACGAGCAGTACTTC. Translated: CAWSKTNTYEQYF. Combining the CDR3 with reference TRBV30 and TRBJ2-7 gives the whole variable domain SQTIHQWPATLVQPVGSPLSLECTVEGTSNPNLYWYRQAAGRGLQLLFYSVGIGQISSEVPQNLSASRPQDRQFILSSKKLLLSDSGFYLCAWSKTNTYEQYFGPGTRLTVT.

The genes are TRBV5-1 and TRBJ2-2; 7 bases are a match to TRBD1. The germline V gene encodes CDR1 SGHRS and CDR2 YFSETQ. The CDR3 spans 16 residues. J lost 7 bases, V lost 4 bases, and 13 bases had no gene match. The CDR3 here is CASSPFADRLSGELFF. CDR3 nucleotide sequence: TGCGCCAGCAGCCCTTTCGCGGACAGGCTCAGCGGGGAGCTGTTTTTT.

The chain combines TRBV28 with TRBJ1-5; 7 positions match TRBD1. Trimming cost V 8 bases and J 5 bases; bases outside gene matches: 12. The CDR3 has 15 residues. Germline values: CDR1 MDHEN, CDR2 SYDVKM. This CDR3 reads CASYWTGQGDQPQHF. The CDR3 nucleotides are TGTGCCAGCTATTGGACTGGGCAGGGGGATCAGCCCCAGCATTTT.

The chain recombines TRBV29-1 with TRBJ1-4; the D gene is possibly TRBD1 (6 bases). The CDR3 consists of 13 residues. Trimming took 6 bases from V and 8 from J, leaving 16 bases between them. CDR1 and CDR2 from the germline V gene are SQVTM and ANQGSEA. The chain's CDR3 is CSVGQSPKEKLFF. CDR3 coding DNA: TGCAGCGTCGGACAGAGTCCAAAGGAAAAACTGTTTTTT. Variable domain in full (rest from reference TRBV29-1 and TRBJ1-4): SAVISQKPSRDICQRGTSLTIQCQVDSQVTMMFWYRQQPGQSLTLIATANQGSEATYESGFVIDKFPISRPNLTFSTLTVSNMSPEDSSIYLCSVGQSPKEKLFFGSGTQLSVL.

The rearrangement uses TRBV11-2 and TRBJ2-2, with 9 positions matching TRBD1. Germline V gives CDR1 SGHAT, CDR2 FQNNGV. This CDR3 comprises 15 residues. The J segment lost 7 bases and the V segment lost 2 bases, leaving 5 bases of the junction unmatched. CDR3 DNA: TGTGCCAGCAGCTTACGGACAGGGGAGTACGGGGAGCTGTTTTTT. This gives the protein CASSLRTGEYGELFF.

The chain uses TRBV28 and TRBJ2-5; D may be TRBD1 (5 bases). The germline gives CDR1 MDHEN, CDR2 SYDVKM. The CDR3 loop spans 13 amino acids. The ends were cut back, 4 bases at V and 5 bases at J, with 11 bases in the middle. In DNA, the CDR3 is TGTGCCAGCAGTTATCGTGCAGGGGAGACCCAGTACTTC. Translated, it gives CASSYRAGETQYF. The whole variable domain, filled in from reference TRBV28 and TRBJ2-5, reads DVKVTQSSRYLVKRTGEKVFLECVQDMDHENMFWYRQDPGLGLRLIYFSYDVKMKEKGDIPEGYSVSREKKERFSLILESASTNQTSMYLCASSYRAGETQYFGPGTRLLVL.

The V call is TRBV6-5, the J call TRBJ1-1, with D possibly TRBD1 on 5 matching bases. The CDR3 is 14 amino acids. The ends were cut back, 5 bases at V and 9 bases at J, with 19 bases in the middle. The germline gives CDR1 MNHEY, CDR2 SVGAGI. CDR3 region: CASSTADVGTKAFF. In DNA form, the CDR3 reads TGTGCCAGCAGTACGGCCGACGTTGGGACTAAAGCTTTCTTT.

V usage is TRBV7-9 and J usage is TRBJ2-3; D call uncertain. CDR3 length equals 13 residues. V lost 8 bases and J lost 0, with 9 bases in between. In germline, CDR1 is SEHNR, CDR2 FQNEAQ (reference sequence). The CDR3 here is CASCKESTDTQYF. The CDR3 DNA reads TGTGCCAGCTGCAAGGAGAGCACAGATACGCAGTATTTT. Drawing the rest from reference TRBV7-9 and TRBJ2-3, the complete variable domain is DTGVSQNPRHKITKRGQNVTFRCDPISEHNRLYWYRQTLGQGPEFLTYFQNEAQLEKSRLLSDRFSAERPKGSFSTLEIQRTEQGDSAMYLCASCKESTDTQYFGPGTRLTVL.

The J gene is TRBJ1-4, the V gene TRBV7-8, with 11 bases identical to TRBD1. With 5 bases clipped from V and 5 bases from J, the junction kept 10 bases outside the gene matches. The CDR3 is made up of 17 amino acids. Germline V gene sequence: CDR1 SGHVS, CDR2 FQNEAQ. CDR3 coding DNA: TGTGCCAGCAGCCTCCGGGACAGGGGGAAGGGAAATGAAAAACTGTTTTTT. Its protein product is CASSLRDRGKGNEKLFF.